A single sample gave rise to the 8 T cell receptor beta chains below, sequenced in a study of naive and memory T cell subsets. Amplification of ligated cDNA took four PCR rounds with SP2 and nested alpha and beta constant primers. TCRdb redid the calling of the 5' RACE reads with MiXCR, one entry per CDR3 protein. The repertoire holds about 62,000 distinct CDR3 sequences, with around 8% as singletons. A UMI-containing oligonucleotide was joined by 3' ligation to the TCR cDNA template. These receptors all stem from a female donor in good health.

This clonotype was picked up many times. The gene calls are TRBV29-1 and TRBJ1-1; 8 bases agree with TRBD1. Germline lookup yields CDR1 SQVTM and CDR2 ANQGSEA. J lost 6 bases, V lost 3 bases, and 6 bases had no gene match. The CDR3 consists of 13 residues. As DNA, the CDR3 is TGCAGCGTTGAGCGCTCGACAGGGGCTGAAGCTTTCTTT. Amino acid sequence: CSVERSTGAEAFF.

The V and J genes are TRBV19 and TRBJ2-1; TRBD2 agrees at 7 bases. J lost 9 bases, V lost 7 bases, and 12 bases had no gene match. Germline values: CDR1 LNHDA, CDR2 SQIVND (reference sequence). This CDR3 contains 14 residues. The CDR3 reads CASTPLGEGGEQFF. The CDR3 nucleotides are TGTGCCAGTACCCCCCTAGGGGAGGGCGGTGAGCAGTTCTTC.

In this sample, this clonotype turned up a few times. The chain is built from TRBV12-5 and TRBJ2-1; D is ambiguous. Germline CDR1 is LGHNT and CDR2 is FRNRAP. CDR3 size: 17 residues. Trimming cost V 1 base and J 0 bases, with 13 bases left between them. CDR3 loop: CASGLAPPESSYNEQFF. CDR3 in DNA: TGTGCTAGTGGTTTGGCCCCTCCGGAGAGCTCCTACAATGAGCAGTTCTTC. Together with reference TRBV12-5 and TRBJ2-1, the CDR3 gives the full variable domain: DARVTQTPRHKVTEMGQEVTMRCQPILGHNTVFWYRQTMMQGLELLAYFRNRAPLDDSGMPKDRFSAEMPDATLATLKIQPSEPRDSAVYFCASGLAPPESSYNEQFFGPGTRLTVL.

The V and J genes are TRBV12-3 or TRBV12-4 and TRBJ1-2, with D perhaps matching TRBD1 (6 bases). The CDR3 spans 13 residues. V lost 1 base and J lost 4, with 7 bases in between. CDR3 region: CASSLVTGYGYTF. CDR3 DNA: TGTGCCAGCAGTTTAGTGACAGGCTATGGCTACACCTTC.

Concerning this clonotype: A much larger clone is a single base away; this may be a read error. The V gene is TRBV6-1, the J gene TRBJ1-6; TRBD1 is a possible D gene (5 bases). Trimming took off 1 base at V and 5 bases at J, with 30 bases between the two ends. The germline CDR1 and CDR2 sequences are MNHNS and SASEGT. This CDR3 has 22 amino acids. CDR3 in DNA: TGTGCCAGCAGTGAAGACCTAAGGCTGGTACTGGGACGTCACGTTGATAATTCACCCCTCCACTTT. Its translation: CASSEDLRLVLGRHVDNSPLHF.

The chain couples TRBV6-5 to TRBJ1-4, with 8 bases matching TRBD1. The V gene end was trimmed by 5 bases and the J gene end by 8 bases; junction bases not matched to a gene: 7. The germline V gene encodes CDR1 MNHEY and CDR2 SVGAGI. This CDR3 spans 14 amino acids. DNA of the CDR3: TGTGCCAGCAGTATTCAGGGGGCAGGGGAAAAACTGTTTTTT. Amino acid sequence: CASSIQGAGEKLFF.

This clonotype was picked up a small number of times. V usage is TRBV14 and J usage is TRBJ1-2; D remains unclear. CDR1 is SGHDN and CDR2 is FVKESK in the germline V gene. Trimming shortened V by 8 bases and J by 10 bases, and 23 bases separated the two germline ends. The CDR3 contains 14 residues. The CDR3 sequence is CASLHSARIYFYTF. The CDR3 DNA follows: TGTGCCAGCCTACACAGCGCAAGAATCTATTTCTACACCTTC. The variable domain in full, completed from reference TRBV14 and TRBJ1-2, reads EAGVTQFPSHSVIEKGQTVTLRCDPISGHDNLYWYRRVMGKEIKFLLHFVKESKQDESGMPNNRFLAERTGGTYSTLKVQPAELEDSGVYFCASLHSARIYFYTFGSGTRLTVV.

This clonotype was seen only a few times. The gene calls are TRBV20-1 and TRBJ2-3; D gene ambiguous. Germline values: CDR1 DFQATT, CDR2 SNEGSKA (reference sequence). CDR3 length: 12 residues. The V gene lost 2 bases and the J gene lost 2 bases, with 5 bases spanning the gap. The CDR3 here is CSARLYTDTQYF. The CDR3 coding sequence is TGCAGTGCTAGACTATACACAGATACGCAGTATTTT.